The T cell receptor (beta chain) under discussion was sequenced for a study of cytomegalovirus exposure and HLA in healthy donors. Study-level background: Per a later analysis, the approximately 690 first-cohort and about 120 validation repertoires shared one platform.

For this clone: Its matching antigen is unknown.

The CDR3 is 17 residues long. CDR1 and CDR2 (germline): SGHDN, FVKESK. J was trimmed by 4 bases and V by 4 bases; bases with no gene match: 12. Repertoires were generated with immunoSEQ multiplex PCR, while TCRdb's copy carries only in-frame clones and drops some. The sample comprises roughly 120,000 clones, approximately 89% of which are singletons, and over 1.5% rests with the top ten. Findings and limits, study-wide: Three chains linked to CMV were shown in vitro to be specific for CMV antigens. High sensitivity and specificity were reportedly achieved when the classifier diagnosed cytomegalovirus status. The majority of TCR sequences were rare, yet some public TCRs appeared in many donors.

The chain joins TRBV14 to TRBJ1-2, with TRBD1 matching over 10 bases. This receptor was obtained from a woman aged 18-29 years in good health and CMV-seronegative. The sample comprised PBMCs. CDR3 DNA: TGTGCCAGCAGCCCGTACCGGACAGGGGGGCGAGGCTATGGCTACACCTTC. This sequence encodes CASSPYRTGGRGYGYTF. Looking up the rest from reference TRBV14 and TRBJ1-2 gives the full variable domain: EAGVTQFPSHSVIEKGQTVTLRCDPISGHDNLYWYRRVMGKEIKFLLHFVKESKQDESGMPNNRFLAERTGGTYSTLKVQPAELEDSGVYFCASSPYRTGGRGYGYTFGSGTRLTVV.